This TCR beta chain was captured in a study of CD8+ T cells in alopecia areata. Study information: C3H/HeJ graft donors with spontaneous alopecia, aged roughly 6-13 months, supplied skin that was transplanted onto female C3H/HeJ mice aged roughly 7-11 weeks.

Study results and caveats: Lesional scalp, notably in alopecia totalis/universalis, had clonality above that of normal scalp. Resident alphabeta T-cell populations of normal skin are likewise subject to sequencing in scalp samples.

A remark on this clone: Its antigen is not known. Any gene name here is a mouse gene name. The read terminates 4 residues before the CDR3 end, so the remaining end is supplied by the germline J gene.

cDNA reverse transcribed from extracted RNA served as the sequencing template. Clones were sequenced by immunoSEQ multiplex PCR, and TCRdb holds only the in-frame ones, with some missing. The counts give around 20,000 clones, none of them seen only once; around 29% is held by the top ten. Germline lookup yields CDR1 MNHDT and CDR2 YYDKIL. This CDR3 comprises 13 residues. The trim removed 5 bases at V and 1 base at J, leaving 1 base unmatched. Cells from pooled cutaneous lymph nodes were sorted by CD4, CD8alpha, NKG2D, NKG2ACE and other markers. The origin of this receptor is a C3H/HeJ mouse with alopecia areata. The MHC haplotype of the strain is H2-k. The chain links TRBV17 to TRBJ1-1, with 7 bases fitting TRBD1. The sequenced sample consisted of CD8+ T cells sorted from a lymph node. CDR3 DNA (partial): TGTGCTAGCAGTGGGACAGAAAACACA. Translating gives CASSGTENT. The entire CDR3 is CASSGTENTEVFF.